Below, one T cell receptor beta chain is given with its context. No antigen is known for it. The record has no base qualities; no much larger clone is one base away. Including cysteine and phenylalanine, the CDR3 has 14 amino acids. CDR3 DNA only is kept here, 42 bases in frame from base 1. Reading the germline V gene gives CDR1 MNHNS and CDR2 SASEGT. Trimming accounts for 4 bases at V and 9 bases at J, while the number of junction bases matched to no gene is 7. The entry originates in a study of cytomegalovirus exposure and HLA in healthy donors (dated by TCRdb to about 2017). Broadly, across the study: An earlier analysis of approximately 600 of the donors reported more than 250 Gb of sequence data and some 120 million unique TCR beta sequences from some 180 million T cells. A later genetic analysis used genome-wide SNP genotypes for about 65% of the 666 donors, treating that subset as a discovery cohort. To predict cytomegalovirus infection status, the study combined high-throughput TCR immunosequencing, statistical association of individual TCRs with disease status, and machine learning. Besides the first cohort of 666 subjects, a separate validation cohort made up of over 100 different subjects was used. Every repertoire in the discovery cohort had been generated on one and the same sequencing platform. An earlier analysis of several hundred of the donors applied high-throughput TCR beta sequencing to assess whether each TCR beta V gene segment acted as functional or pseudogenic. To study patterns of TCR occurrence, a later analysis re-analyzed previously published TCR beta repertoires from around 670 donors and added high-resolution HLA genotyping. The aim of the study was to test whether cataloging public T cell receptors could identify signatures of past pathogen exposure. The study profiled the T cell repertoires of about 720 subjects by immunosequencing and related them to cytomegalovirus serostatus. Typing coverage differed by locus: A, B, C, DRB1 and DQB1 were typed in about 620-640 donors, DQA1 in 522, DPA1 in 600 to 610, and DPB1 in 472. Both class I and class II loci were covered by HLA typing, at four-digit resolution. An early release that covered about 600 HLA-typed donors contained around 300 gigabases of sequencing data and 65 million to 100 million unique TCR sequences. A handful of DR-DQ haplotypes were treated as single units for association and clustering because of strong linkage in the cohort. In the later analysis, no new phenotypic data were used to find candidate immune exposures; instead, reliance was placed on TCR beta sequences and their occurrence across donors. Donor age, sex, ethnicity and CMV serostatus were collected together with the repertoire data. Among roughly 400 genotyped donors of the cohort, an average of approximately 240,000 unique TCR beta nucleotide sequences were sequenced per donor, around 20% of them non-productive. Among the approximately 400 genotyped donors, about 83% belonged to the genetic ancestry cluster associated with self-reported Caucasian donors.

In total, roughly 670 healthy bone marrow donors made up the cohort. Cohort members were all nominally healthy when sampled, although unrecorded immune exposures were likely present. The donor was CMV seropositive and was included in the group of 250 to 300 seropositive cohort members. A peripheral blood sample was provided by each donor, and peripheral blood mononuclear cells were used for TCR beta sequencing. Genomic DNA was extracted from the blood cell samples with the Qiagen DNeasy Blood Extraction Kit. General conclusions and limits of the study: Cytomegalovirus status was reported to be diagnosed by the classifier with high specificity and sensitivity in both the original and validation cohorts. According to a later analysis, TCR association rates differed among HLA loci, with DRB1 alleles showing the most associated TCRs and HLA-C alleles showing the fewest. Three of the identified cytomegalovirus-associated TCR beta chains were confirmed in vitro to be specific for cytomegalovirus antigens. In a later analysis, several top co-occurrence clusters were reported to appear linked to parvovirus B19, influenza, CMV and Epstein-Barr virus. Some IMGT-functional V segments, including TRBV6-2 and TRBV6-3, could not be told apart with the 87-base-pair reads, so those segments were excluded. Because some donors lacked HLA typing at each locus, the association tests relied only on the typed subset. When HLA alleles, especially DR and DQ, strongly co-occurred, attributing TCR associations to individual alleles was difficult. A cluster of highly shared sequence variants was judged likely to be a technical artifact of the sequencing pipeline. Most TCR sequences were seen in very few donors, while some public TCRs were found in many individuals. In the study, some 180 TCR beta chains were listed as associated with cytomegalovirus. Only TCR beta chains were sequenced in this cohort, and the absence of alpha or paired-chain data limited detectable features. A later genetic analysis associated a missense DCLRE1C variant with V-gene and J-gene trimming of TCR beta chains, and an independent cohort replicated the association. CMV serostatus was the only immune exposure information available for the cohort. A later genetic analysis reported fewer N-insertions in productive TCRs among donors in an Asian-associated ancestry cluster than the roughly 700-donor mean. Broadly in line with IMGT annotations, most TCR beta V segments showed up in productive rearrangements about 87% or about 30% of the time in an earlier analysis of several hundred of the donors. The authors suggested that the approach could potentially be extended to other disease states and immunological phenotypes. A later analysis associated roughly 17,000 TCR beta sequences with specific HLA alleles at a false discovery rate of 0.05. A further reported finding was that TCR beta sequences accurately predicted the HLA-A and HLA-B alleles for most subjects in the first cohort. Presence/absence analyses assumed roughly uniform sequencing depth across donors, an assumption that may not hold. About 17 rarely observed V segments, including chromosome 9 orphons, were excluded from the earlier analysis of some 590 of the donors because counts were too low. A later analysis found that most CMV-associated TCR beta chains appeared HLA-restricted, with HLA associations seemingly driven largely by CMV exposure. Linkage disequilibrium might explain the correlated functional status among segregating V segments, but an unknown experimental factor could not be excluded. Compared with equally common non-associated chains, HLA-associated TCR beta chains in a later analysis were more clonally expanded and had lower generation probabilities.

Library construction relied on the immunoSEQ multiplex PCR assay. For the multiplex PCR, a mixture combining 60 forward primers for TCR Vbeta segments and 13 reverse primers for TCR Jbeta segments was used. Amplification of the CDR3 region of rearranged TCR beta genes was performed with a multiplex PCR assay on genomic DNA. On the Illumina HiSeq System, the amplified TCR beta libraries were sequenced as 87-base-pair reads. As for how the authors treated the data: A later analysis tallied approximately 87 million unique TCR beta chains across the 700 or so repertoires, and around 10 million of those chains were shared by two or more donors. Raw reads were error-corrected and collapsed into unique sequences with a nearest-neighbor algorithm that merged closely related sequences to remove PCR and sequencing errors. Alignment of CDR3 sequences to IMGT reference sequences was used to assign V, D and J gene segments. Each retained sequence needed at least a six-nucleotide match to both a V gene segment and a J gene segment. A rearrangement counted as productive if the CDR3 had no stop codons and remained in frame with V and J, and every other rearrangement counted as non-productive. Following IMGT convention, CDR3 was defined as the stretch from the second conserved V-encoded cysteine up to the conserved J-encoded phenylalanine. In an earlier analysis of 587 of the donors, sequences lacking an unambiguous match to a single V gene segment were excluded. An earlier analysis of roughly 590 of the donors called V segments functional above 56.7% productive rearrangements and segregating when the between-donor standard deviation exceeded 5%. A statistical classification framework was built to diagnose cytomegalovirus status from the catalog of TCR beta chain sequences. In a later analysis, TCR nucleotide sequences were compared against IMGT/GENE-DB human TR gene sequences so that V and J genes could be assigned. Using the TCRdist pipeline, a later analysis assigned CDR3 sequences along with most-parsimonious VDJ recombination scenarios. In a later analysis, each TCR beta chain was defined by its CDR3 amino acid sequence together with its V-gene family, and reads lacking a unique V-gene family were excluded. As a way to deal with suspected cross-contamination and a sequencing artifact, a later analysis dropped roughly 620 nucleotide sequences that were highly shared and had low generation probability. For each public chain, a later analysis derived a clonal expansion index from normalized ranks of inferred template counts within each repertoire. Generation probabilities in a later analysis came from a VDJ recombination model fitted to out-of-frame rearrangements, and those results were checked against IGoR. A later analysis scored TCR-TCR, TCR-HLA and TCR-CMV co-occurrence with hypergeometric tests, applying a repertoire-size bias correction to TCR pairs. To estimate false discovery rates, a later analysis permuted the HLA or CMV assignments 20 times. In a later analysis, co-occurring TCRs were grouped using DBSCAN, with TCRdist sequence similarity added in when clustering inside HLA-allele-positive subsets. For co-occurrence clustering, repertoires with fewer than 30,000 or more than 120,000 public chains were excluded, along with a handful of repertoires with anomalous nucleotide sharing. Here the immuneACCESS table is served through TCRdb, limited to in-frame sequences with V and J called. Missing clones are a known gap in these copies; in checked studies unresolved V genes cover under half, and the rest lacks a known reason. V, J and clone size were drawn from that table, and D and trimming were deduced from the DNA. Present in this sample are about 100,000 clones, around 76% of which were seen just once. The ten largest clones represent 4% of the sample.

The source of this sequence is a woman between 45 and 60 years old in good health and CMV-seropositive. The chain was built from TRBV6-1 and TRBJ2-1; TRBD2 lines up with 9 middle nucleotides. Sequenced material: PBMCs. For the CDR3, the sequence is CASSGLAGVGEQFF. At the DNA level, the sequence is TGTGCCAGCAGTGGATTAGCGGGAGTGGGTGAGCAGTTCTTC.